The 4 T cell receptor beta chains below all came from one sample that was sequenced in a study of blood T cells in healthy people across ages. PCR was performed a second time for about 6 to 12 cycles using a sample-barcoded 5' primer and a J-beta primer mix. TCRdb redid the calling of the 5' RACE reads with MiXCR, one entry per CDR3 protein. The sample lists approximately 790,000 distinct CDR3 sequences; 62% were seen once. The specimen was blood. All receptors derive from a man aged 25-45 years in good health.

For the CDR3, the DNA is TGCAGTGCTAGAAAAGGGGGCGGGTACGAGCAGTACTTC. It is translated as CSARKGGGYEQYF. The rearrangement joins TRBV20-1 to TRBJ2-7, with TRBD1 identical over 7 bases. Germline lookup yields CDR1 DFQATT and CDR2 SNEGSKA (reference sequence). V dropped 2 bases and J dropped 4; count of bases not matched to a gene: 5. The CDR3 length is 13 residues.

The chain combines TRBV3-1 with TRBJ1-1; D might be TRBD1 (5 bases). The ends were cut back, 0 bases at V and 4 bases at J, with 9 bases in the middle. The CDR3 extends over 14 amino acids. Germline assignment: CDR1 LGHDT and CDR2 YNNKEL (reference sequence). CDR3 coding DNA: TGTGCCAGCAGCCAAGATGAGGGGATCACTGAAGCTTTCTTT. Translating it yields CASSQDEGITEAFF.

This clonotype occurred a few times. The chain is built from TRBV6-6 and TRBJ1-5, with TRBD1 as a possible D gene (5 bases). Trimming stripped 8 bases from V and 1 base from J, with 15 bases between. The CDR3 sequence is 15 residues long. Germline V gene data show CDR1 as MNHNY and CDR2 as SVGAGI (reference sequence). For the CDR3, the DNA is TGTGCCAGCTCCAGGGACGGTGGGAGCAATCAGCCCCAGCATTTT. Protein sequence: CASSRDGGSNQPQHF.

A few counts support this clonotype. The rearrangement links TRBV7-8 to TRBJ1-5; no firm D call. V was shortened by 4 bases and J by 0 bases, with 19 bases between the two germline ends. CDR1 is SGHVS and CDR2 is FQNEAQ in the germline V gene. There are 18 residues in the CDR3. The CDR3 sequence: CASSSPAWRIDSNQPQHF. The DNA of the CDR3 is TGTGCCAGCAGCTCACCCGCCTGGCGCATAGATAGCAATCAGCCCCAGCATTTT.